Below, 7 T cell receptor beta chains from the same sample are listed, as sequenced in a study of blood T cell repertoires in COVID-19. Profiling relied on immunoSEQ multiplex PCR, and the TCRdb table lists in-frame clones only, not all of them. The data hold 120,000 to 150,000 clones, with almost 90% observed a single time. The sample comprised peripheral blood. Every receptor here comes from a human donor in a cohort sampled during active COVID-19.

The CDR3 loop is CASSSHPLAGGTDTQYF. The CDR3 DNA reads TGTGCCAGCAGCTCCCATCCTCTAGCGGGGGGCACAGATACGCAGTATTTT. The chain recombines TRBV7-9 with TRBJ2-3; TRBD2 matches 10 bases. The junction had 8 bases not matched to a gene; V was cut back by 4 bases and J by 1 base. Germline lookup yields CDR1 SEHNR and CDR2 FQNEAQ (reference sequence). The CDR3 spans 17 residues.

The rearrangement uses TRBV5-4 and TRBJ2-1; a possible D gene is TRBD2 (5 bases). Deletions cut 1 base from V and 6 bases from J, with 14 bases between. The CDR3 length is 15 residues. CDR1 and CDR2 (germline): SGHNT, YYREEE (reference sequence). In nucleotides, the CDR3 is TGTGCCAGCAGCTTGCGGACTCAGCGGATCAATGAGCAGTTCTTC. Protein: CASSLRTQRINEQFF.

The chain uses TRBV7-2 and TRBJ2-1; D gene uncertain. The CDR3 has 13 amino acids. CDR1 SGHTA and CDR2 FQGNSA come from the germline V gene. Trimming removed 6 bases from V and 1 base from J, with 7 bases in between. This CDR3 is CASSPSSYNEQFF. Written as DNA, the CDR3 is TGTGCCAGCAGTCCTTCTTCCTACAATGAGCAGTTCTTC.

The gene calls are TRBV5-4 and TRBJ2-7, with D maybe TRBD2 (6 bases). V was shortened by 4 bases and J by 6 bases, with 14 bases between the two germline ends. The CDR3 is made up of 13 amino acids. The V gene's germline CDR1 is SGHNT and CDR2 YYREEE (reference sequence). The CDR3 spells CASSKPLGGEQYF. The CDR3, as DNA: TGTGCCAGCAGCAAGCCCCTGGGGGGCGAGCAGTACTTC.

The rearrangement links TRBV28 to TRBJ2-7; TRBD2 is a possible D gene (5 bases). The CDR3 totals 15 residues. Germline CDR1 reads MDHEN; CDR2 reads SYDVKM. Deletions cut 7 bases from V and 6 bases from J, with 22 bases between. CDR3 nucleotide sequence: TGTGCCAGCAAATTAGGATTAATAGAGGGAAGCGAGCAGTACTTC. Translated, it gives CASKLGLIEGSEQYF.

The gene calls are TRBV28 and TRBJ2-7; 8 bases line up with TRBD2. The CDR3 covers 16 residues. The junction had 16 bases not matched to a gene; V was cut back by 9 bases and J by 3 bases. Germline-derived CDR1 and CDR2 are MDHEN and SYDVKM. CDR3 nucleotides: TGTGCCAGTCCCCCGGGGGGGCGGGTCTTTAACTACGAGCAGTACTTC. Amino acid sequence: CASPPGGRVFNYEQYF.

As DNA, the CDR3 is TGTGCCAGCAATTTACCGGGACAGGGGTCCGGCTACACCTTC. This gives the protein CASNLPGQGSGYTF. The V call is TRBV6-5, the J call TRBJ1-2; 10 bases match TRBD1. Germline trimming cut 7 bases from V and 8 bases from J; bases unmatched to any gene: 10. The germline CDR1 and CDR2 sequences are MNHEY and SVGAGI. The length of the CDR3 is 14 residues.